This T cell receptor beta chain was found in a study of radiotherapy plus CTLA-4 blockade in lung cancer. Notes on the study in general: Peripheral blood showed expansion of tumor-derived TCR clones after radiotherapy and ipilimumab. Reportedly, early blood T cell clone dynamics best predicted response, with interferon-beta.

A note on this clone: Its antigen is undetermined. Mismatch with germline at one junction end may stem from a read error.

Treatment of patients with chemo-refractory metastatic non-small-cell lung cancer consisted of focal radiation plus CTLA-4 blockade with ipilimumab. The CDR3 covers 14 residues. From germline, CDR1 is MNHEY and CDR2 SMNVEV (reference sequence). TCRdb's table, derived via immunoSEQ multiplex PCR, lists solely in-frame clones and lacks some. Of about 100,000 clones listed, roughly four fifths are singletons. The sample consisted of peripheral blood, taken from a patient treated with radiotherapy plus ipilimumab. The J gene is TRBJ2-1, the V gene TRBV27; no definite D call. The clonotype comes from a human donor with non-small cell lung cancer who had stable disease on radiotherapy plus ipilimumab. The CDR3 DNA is TGTGCCAGCAGTATATCCCGGGTTTACAATGAGCAGTTCTTC. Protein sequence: CASSISRVYNEQFF.